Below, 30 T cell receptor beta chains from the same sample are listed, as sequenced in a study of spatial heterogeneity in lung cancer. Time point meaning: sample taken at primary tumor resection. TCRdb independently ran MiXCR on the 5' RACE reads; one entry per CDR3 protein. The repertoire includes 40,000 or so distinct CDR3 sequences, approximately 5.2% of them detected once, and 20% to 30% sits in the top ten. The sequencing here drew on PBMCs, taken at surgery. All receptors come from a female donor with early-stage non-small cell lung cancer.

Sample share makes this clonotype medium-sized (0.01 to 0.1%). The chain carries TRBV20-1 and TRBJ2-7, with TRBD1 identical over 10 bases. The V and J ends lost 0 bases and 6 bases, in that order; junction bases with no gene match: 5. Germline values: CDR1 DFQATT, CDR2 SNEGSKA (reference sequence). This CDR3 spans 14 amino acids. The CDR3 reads CSARDPGTGVEQYF. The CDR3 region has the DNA TGCAGTGCTAGAGATCCGGGGACAGGGGTCGAGCAGTACTTC.

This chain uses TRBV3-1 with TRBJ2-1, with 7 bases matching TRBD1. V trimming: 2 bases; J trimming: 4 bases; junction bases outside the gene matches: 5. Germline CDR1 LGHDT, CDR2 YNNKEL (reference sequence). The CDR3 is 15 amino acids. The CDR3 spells CASSQRQGTYNEQFF. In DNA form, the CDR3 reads TGTGCCAGCAGCCAAAGACAGGGTACGTACAATGAGCAGTTCTTC.

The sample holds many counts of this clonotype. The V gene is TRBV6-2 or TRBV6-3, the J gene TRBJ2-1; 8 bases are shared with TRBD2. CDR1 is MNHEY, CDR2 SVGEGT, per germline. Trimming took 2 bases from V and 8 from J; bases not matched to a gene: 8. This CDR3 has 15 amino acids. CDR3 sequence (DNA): TGTGCCAGCAGTTACCGCGGGGGGCGTAGCTATGAGCAGTTCTTC. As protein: CASSYRGGRSYEQFF.

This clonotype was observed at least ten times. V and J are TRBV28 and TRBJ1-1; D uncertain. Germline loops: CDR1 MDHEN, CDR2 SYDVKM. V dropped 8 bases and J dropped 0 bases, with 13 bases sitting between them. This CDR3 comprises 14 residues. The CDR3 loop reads CASRPPGMNTEAFF. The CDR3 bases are TGTGCCAGCCGACCCCCGGGGATGAACACTGAAGCTTTCTTT.

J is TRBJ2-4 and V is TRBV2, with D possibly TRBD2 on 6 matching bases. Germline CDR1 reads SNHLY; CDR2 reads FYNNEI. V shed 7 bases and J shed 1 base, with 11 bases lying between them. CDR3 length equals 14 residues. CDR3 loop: CASMRDGAKNIQYF. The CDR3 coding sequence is TGTGCCAGCATGCGGGATGGGGCCAAAAACATTCAGTACTTC.

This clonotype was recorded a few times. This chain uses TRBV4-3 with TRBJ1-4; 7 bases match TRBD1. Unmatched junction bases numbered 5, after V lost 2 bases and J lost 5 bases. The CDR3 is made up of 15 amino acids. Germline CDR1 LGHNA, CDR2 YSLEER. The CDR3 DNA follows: TGCGCCAGCAGCCAACCAGGGGGATTAAATGAAAAACTGTTTTTT. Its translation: CASSQPGGLNEKLFF.

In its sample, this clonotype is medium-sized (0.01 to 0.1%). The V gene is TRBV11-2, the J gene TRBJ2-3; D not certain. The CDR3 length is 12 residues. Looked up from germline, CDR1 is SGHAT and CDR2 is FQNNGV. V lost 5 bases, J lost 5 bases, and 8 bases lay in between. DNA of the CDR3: TGTGCCAGCAGCGCCAACAGAGATACGCAGTATTTT. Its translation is CASSANRDTQYF.

The CDR3 protein is CASSIPTGYNSPLHF. The CDR3 bases are TGTGCCAGTAGTATCCCTACAGGGTACAATTCACCCCTCCACTTT. The chain is built from TRBV19 and TRBJ1-6; possibly TRBD1 for D (6 bases). The CDR3 covers 15 residues. The germline V and J ends were trimmed by 3 bases and 7 bases, with 13 bases remaining between them. Germline V CDR1 and CDR2: LNHDA, SQIVND (reference sequence). Variable domain in full (rest from reference TRBV19 and TRBJ1-6): DGGITQSPKYLFRKEGQNVTLSCEQNLNHDAMYWYRQDPGQGLRLIYYSQIVNDFQKGDIAEGYSVSREKKESFPLTVTSAQKNPTAFYLCASSIPTGYNSPLHFGNGTRLTVT.

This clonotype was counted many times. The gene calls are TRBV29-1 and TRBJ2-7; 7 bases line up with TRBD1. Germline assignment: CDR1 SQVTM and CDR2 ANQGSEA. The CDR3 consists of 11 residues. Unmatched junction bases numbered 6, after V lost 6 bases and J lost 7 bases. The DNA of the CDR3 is TGCAGCGTAAAGGGGGCAGGTGAGCAGTACTTC. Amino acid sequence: CSVKGAGEQYF.

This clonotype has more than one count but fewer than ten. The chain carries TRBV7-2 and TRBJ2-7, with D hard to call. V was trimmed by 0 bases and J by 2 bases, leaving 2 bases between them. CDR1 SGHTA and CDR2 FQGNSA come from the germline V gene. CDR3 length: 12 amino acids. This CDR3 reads CASSLATYEQYF. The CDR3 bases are TGTGCCAGCAGCTTAGCAACCTACGAGCAGTACTTC.

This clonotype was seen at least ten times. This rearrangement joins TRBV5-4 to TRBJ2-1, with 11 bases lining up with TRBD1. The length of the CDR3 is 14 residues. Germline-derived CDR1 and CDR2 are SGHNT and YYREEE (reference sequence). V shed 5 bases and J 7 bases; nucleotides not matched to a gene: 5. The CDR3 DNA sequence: TGTGCCAGCAGAACCGGGACAGGGGGGAATGAGCAGTTCTTC. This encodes CASRTGTGGNEQFF.

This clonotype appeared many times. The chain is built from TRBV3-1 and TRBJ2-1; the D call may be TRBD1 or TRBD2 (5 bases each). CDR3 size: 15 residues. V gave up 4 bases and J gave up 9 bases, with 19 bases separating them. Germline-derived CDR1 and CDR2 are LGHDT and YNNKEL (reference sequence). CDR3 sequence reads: CASSLAKGHAGEQFF. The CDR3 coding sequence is TGTGCCAGCAGCCTTGCAAAAGGACACGCGGGTGAGCAGTTCTTC.

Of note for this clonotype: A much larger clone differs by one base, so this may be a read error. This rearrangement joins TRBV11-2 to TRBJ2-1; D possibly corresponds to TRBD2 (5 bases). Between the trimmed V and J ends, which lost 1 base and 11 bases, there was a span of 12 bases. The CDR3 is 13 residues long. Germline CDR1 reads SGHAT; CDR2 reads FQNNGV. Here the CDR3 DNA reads TGTGCCAGCAGCTTAGTAGCGCTCCGGAAGCAGTTCTTC. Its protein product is CASSLVALRKQFF.

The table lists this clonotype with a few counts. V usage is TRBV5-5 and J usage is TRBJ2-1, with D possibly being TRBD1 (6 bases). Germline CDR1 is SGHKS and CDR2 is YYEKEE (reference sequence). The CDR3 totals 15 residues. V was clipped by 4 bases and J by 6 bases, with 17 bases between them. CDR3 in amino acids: CASSLQGLSINEQFF. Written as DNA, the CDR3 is TGTGCCAGCAGCCTACAGGGTTTAAGTATCAATGAGCAGTTCTTC. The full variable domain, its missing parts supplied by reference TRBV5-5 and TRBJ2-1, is DAGVTQSPTHLIKTRGQQVTLRCSPISGHKSVSWYQQVLGQGPQFIFQYYEKEERGRGNFPDRFSARQFPNYSSELNVNALLLGDSALYLCASSLQGLSINEQFFGPGTRLTVL.

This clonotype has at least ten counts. The CDR3 spells CASRKTVVSYEQYF. For the CDR3, the DNA is TGTGCCAGCAGGAAGACAGTAGTCTCCTACGAGCAGTACTTC. The chain joins TRBV6-5 to TRBJ2-7; TRBD1 might be the D (5 bases). V lost 6 bases and J lost 0, with 12 bases in between. CDR3 length: 14 residues. Germline assignment: CDR1 MNHEY and CDR2 SVGAGI.

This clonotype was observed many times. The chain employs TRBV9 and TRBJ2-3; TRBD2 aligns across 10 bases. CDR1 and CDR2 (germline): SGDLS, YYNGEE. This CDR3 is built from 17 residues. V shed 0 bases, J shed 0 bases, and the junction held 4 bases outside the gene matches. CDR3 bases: TGTGCCAGCAGCGTAGTAAGCGGGGGGGCCAGCACAGATACGCAGTATTTT. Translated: CASSVVSGGASTDTQYF.

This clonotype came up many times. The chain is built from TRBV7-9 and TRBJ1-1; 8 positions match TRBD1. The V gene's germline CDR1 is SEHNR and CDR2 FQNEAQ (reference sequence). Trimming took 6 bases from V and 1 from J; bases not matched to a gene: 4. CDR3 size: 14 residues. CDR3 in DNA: TGTGCCAGCAGATCCGACAGGGGGAACACTGAAGCTTTCTTT. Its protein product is CASRSDRGNTEAFF.

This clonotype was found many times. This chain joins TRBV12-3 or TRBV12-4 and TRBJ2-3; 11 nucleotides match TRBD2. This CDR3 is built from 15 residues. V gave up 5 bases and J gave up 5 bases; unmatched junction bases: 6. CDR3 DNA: TGTGCCAGCAGTCCCGGGACTAGCGGAGGAGATACGCAGTATTTT. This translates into CASSPGTSGGDTQYF.

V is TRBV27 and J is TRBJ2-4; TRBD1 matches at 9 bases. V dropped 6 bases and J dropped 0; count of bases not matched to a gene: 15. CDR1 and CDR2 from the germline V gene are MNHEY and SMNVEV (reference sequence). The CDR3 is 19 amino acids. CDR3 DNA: TGTGCCAGCAGGTATTGGGACAGGGCCTTACCGCTAGCCAAAAACATTCAGTACTTC. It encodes CASRYWDRALPLAKNIQYF.

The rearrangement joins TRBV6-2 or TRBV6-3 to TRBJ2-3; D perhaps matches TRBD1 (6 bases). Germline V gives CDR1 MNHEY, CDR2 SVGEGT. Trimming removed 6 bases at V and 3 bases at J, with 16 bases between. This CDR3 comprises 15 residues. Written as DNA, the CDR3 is TGTGCCAGCAGACCCGGACAGTTCTCAACAGATACGCAGTATTTT. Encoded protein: CASRPGQFSTDTQYF.

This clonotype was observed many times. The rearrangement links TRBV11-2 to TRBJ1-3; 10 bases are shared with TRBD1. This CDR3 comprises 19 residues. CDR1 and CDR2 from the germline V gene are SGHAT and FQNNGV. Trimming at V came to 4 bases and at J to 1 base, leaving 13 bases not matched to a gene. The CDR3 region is CASSSRDRGLLTSGNTIYF. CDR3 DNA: TGTGCCAGCAGCTCCCGGGACAGGGGCCTCCTAACTTCTGGAAACACCATATATTTT.

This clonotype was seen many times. CDR3 loop: CASSYFVSGFQNEQYF. As DNA, the CDR3 is TGTGCCAGCAGTTACTTTGTATCCGGGTTCCAAAACGAGCAGTACTTC. The chain carries TRBV6-6 and TRBJ2-7; D unclear. Germline loops: CDR1 MNHNY, CDR2 SVGAGI (reference sequence). Trimming shortened V by 1 base and J by 5 bases, and 18 bases separated the two germline ends. This CDR3 has 16 residues.

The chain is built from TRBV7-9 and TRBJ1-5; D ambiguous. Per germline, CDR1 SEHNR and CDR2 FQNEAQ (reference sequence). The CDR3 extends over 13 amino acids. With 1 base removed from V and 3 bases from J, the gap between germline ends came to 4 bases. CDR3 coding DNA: TGTGCCAGCAGCTTAGGGGCCAATCAGCCCCAGCATTTT. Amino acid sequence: CASSLGANQPQHF.

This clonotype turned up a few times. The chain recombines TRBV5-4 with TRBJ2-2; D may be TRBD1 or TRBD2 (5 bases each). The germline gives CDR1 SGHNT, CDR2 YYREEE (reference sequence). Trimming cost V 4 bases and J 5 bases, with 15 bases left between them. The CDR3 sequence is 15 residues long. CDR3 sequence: CASSLRTLGTGELFF. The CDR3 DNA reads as TGTGCCAGCAGCCTACGGACACTAGGGACCGGGGAGCTGTTTTTT.

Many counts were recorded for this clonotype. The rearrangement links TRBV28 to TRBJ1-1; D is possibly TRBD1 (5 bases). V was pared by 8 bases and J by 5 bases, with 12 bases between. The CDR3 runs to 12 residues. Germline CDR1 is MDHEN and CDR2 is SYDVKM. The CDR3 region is CASGTGGTEAFF. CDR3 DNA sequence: TGTGCCAGCGGGACGGGAGGGACTGAAGCTTTCTTT.

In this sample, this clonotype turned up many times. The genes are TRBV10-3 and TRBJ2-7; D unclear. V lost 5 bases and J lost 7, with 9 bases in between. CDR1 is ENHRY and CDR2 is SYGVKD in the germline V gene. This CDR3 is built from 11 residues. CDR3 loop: CAISRFGEQYF. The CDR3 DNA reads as TGTGCCATCAGTCGCTTTGGGGAGCAGTACTTC.

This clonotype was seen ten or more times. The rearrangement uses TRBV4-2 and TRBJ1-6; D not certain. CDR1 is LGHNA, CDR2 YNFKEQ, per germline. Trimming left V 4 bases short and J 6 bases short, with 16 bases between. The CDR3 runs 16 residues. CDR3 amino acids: CASSPSTAPTNSPLHF. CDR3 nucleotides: TGTGCCAGCAGCCCGTCCACGGCACCTACTAATTCACCCCTCCACTTT.

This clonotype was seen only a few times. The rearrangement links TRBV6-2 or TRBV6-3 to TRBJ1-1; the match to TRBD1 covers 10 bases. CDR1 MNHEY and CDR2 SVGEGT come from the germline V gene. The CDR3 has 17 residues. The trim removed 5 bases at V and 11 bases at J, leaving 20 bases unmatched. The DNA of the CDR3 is TGTGCCAGCAGTCGCCGGACAGGGGGGATGAACTTTATTGAGGCTTTCTTT. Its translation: CASSRRTGGMNFIEAFF.

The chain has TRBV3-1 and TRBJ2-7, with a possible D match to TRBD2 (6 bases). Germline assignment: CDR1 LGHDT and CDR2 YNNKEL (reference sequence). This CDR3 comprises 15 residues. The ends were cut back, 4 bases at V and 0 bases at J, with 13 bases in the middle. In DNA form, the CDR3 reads TGTGCCAGCAGCCCTAGCGCACGAAGCTCCTACGAGCAGTACTTC. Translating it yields CASSPSARSSYEQYF.

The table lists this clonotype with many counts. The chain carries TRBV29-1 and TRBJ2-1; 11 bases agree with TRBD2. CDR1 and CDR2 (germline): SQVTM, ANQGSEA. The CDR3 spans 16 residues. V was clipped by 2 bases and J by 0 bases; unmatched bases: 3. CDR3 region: CSVERLAGSSYNEQFF. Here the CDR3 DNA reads TGCAGCGTTGAACGACTAGCGGGATCCTCCTACAATGAGCAGTTCTTC.